The clone carrying this TCR beta chain was counted a few times. The antigen is unknown. The data derive from a study of cytomegalovirus exposure and HLA in healthy donors. General study points: An Asian-associated ancestry cluster reportedly showed fewer N-insertions than the roughly 700-donor mean in a later analysis.

The PCR made use of 60 Vbeta and 13 Jbeta primers. Produced via immunoSEQ multiplex PCR; TCRdb's table is partial and in-frame only. Found here are 150,000 or so clones, around two thirds of them singletons; the top ten hold roughly 4.5%. J lost 6 bases, V lost 6 bases, and 10 bases had no gene match. From germline, CDR1 is MDHEN and CDR2 SYDVKM. This CDR3 region has 15 residues. The clonotype was recovered from a man aged 18 to 29 in good health and CMV-seropositive. V gene TRBV28 combines with J gene TRBJ2-7; the match to TRBD2 covers 11 bases. Input material: PBMCs. The CDR3 DNA reads as TGTGCCAGCAGCCACGGGACTAGCGGAATTGTCGAGCAGTACTTC. Its translation is CASSHGTSGIVEQYF.